Sequencing of this TCR beta chain was carried out in a study of cytomegalovirus exposure and HLA in healthy donors. It was with 60 Vbeta and 13 Jbeta primers that the PCR ran. Here immunoSEQ multiplex PCR was the method, and the copy in TCRdb shows in-frame clones only, minus some. The sample lists under 110,000 clones; over 70% were seen once. There are a few counts of this clone. The germline V gene encodes CDR1 SGHRS and CDR2 YFSETQ. The CDR3 contains 16 residues. Trimming pared 1 base from V and 0 bases from J, leaving 13 bases between. The chain carries TRBV5-1 and TRBJ2-5, with a weak D call TRBD2 (5 bases). Sample: PBMCs. The TCR originated in a man between 50 and 59 years old in good health and CMV-seronegative. DNA for the CDR3: TGCGCCAGCAGCTTGTCGCCGGGGAGCCACCAAGAGACCCAGTACTTC. Its translation is CASSLSPGSHQETQYF. Filled out from reference TRBV5-1 and TRBJ2-5, the complete variable domain reads KAGVTQTPRYLIKTRGQQVTLSCSPISGHRSVSWYQQTPGQGLQFLFEYFSETQRNKGNFPGRFSGRQFSNSRSEMNVSTLELGDSALYLCASSLSPGSHQETQYFGPGTRLLVL.